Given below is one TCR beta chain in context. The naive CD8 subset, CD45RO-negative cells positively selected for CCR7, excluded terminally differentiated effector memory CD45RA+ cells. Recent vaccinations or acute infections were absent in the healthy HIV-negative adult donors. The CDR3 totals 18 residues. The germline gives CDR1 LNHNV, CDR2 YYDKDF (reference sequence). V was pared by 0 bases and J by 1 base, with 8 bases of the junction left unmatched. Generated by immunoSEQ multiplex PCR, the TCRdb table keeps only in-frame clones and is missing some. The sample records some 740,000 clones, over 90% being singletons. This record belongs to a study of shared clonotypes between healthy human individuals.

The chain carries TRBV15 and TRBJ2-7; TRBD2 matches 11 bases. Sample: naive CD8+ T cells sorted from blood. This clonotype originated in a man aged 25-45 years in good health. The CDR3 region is CATSRDRSGRVLSYEQYF. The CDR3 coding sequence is TGTGCCACCAGCAGAGATCGTAGCGGGAGGGTTTTATCCTACGAGCAGTACTTC.